One and the same sample provided the 2 T cell receptor beta chains below, sequenced in a study of blood T cells in healthy people across ages. A J-beta primer mix and a sample-barcoded 5' primer were used in a second PCR of roughly 6 to 11 cycles. TCRdb passed the 5' RACE reads through MiXCR, listing each CDR3 protein once. The sample contains 650,000 to 800,000 distinct CDR3 sequences, approximately 52% of which appear only once. What was sequenced was blood. The receptors come from an elderly woman in good health.

The chain links TRBV18 to TRBJ2-5; possibly TRBD1 or TRBD2 for D (5 bases each). V lost 0 bases to trimming and J lost 11 bases, with 22 bases between them. CDR3 length: 16 amino acids. Germline V lookup: CDR1 KGHSH, CDR2 LQKENI. CDR3 amino acids: CASSPPGRAVYNEQYF. The CDR3 nucleotides are TGTGCCAGCTCACCACCGGGACGAGCGGTATACAATGAGCAGTACTTC.

This clonotype was seen many times. This chain links TRBV6-5 with TRBJ2-5; D might be TRBD1 (6 bases). The germline gives CDR1 MNHEY, CDR2 SVGAGI. V was pared by 9 bases and J by 1 base, with 15 bases between. The CDR3 loop spans 14 amino acids. The CDR3 loop is CASRLDSTQETQYF. The CDR3 DNA reads TGTGCCAGTCGCCTGGACAGTACCCAAGAGACCCAGTACTTC.